This T cell receptor (beta chain) was obtained from a study of blood T cell repertoires in COVID-19. About the study: Acute and convalescent COVID-19 specimens originated in the United States, Italy and Spain. PBMCs, B-cell-depleted T cells, or T cells provided the cDNA or gDNA that made up the material.

Authors' methods: Counts of nucleated cells, estimated from reference gene primer amplification, were obtained. TCRdb's copy holds only in-frame clones and misses some; the assay was immunoSEQ multiplex PCR. V and J calls and clone size are copied from that table; D and trimming were computed from the DNA. The table records around 140,000 clones, about 86% of them present only once. Trimming left V 2 bases short and J 7 bases short, with 21 bases between. Germline lookup yields CDR1 LNHDA and CDR2 SQIVND (reference sequence). The CDR3 is 17 amino acids. The clonotype comes from a woman aged 55 to 70 with active or convalescent COVID-19. The chain combines TRBV19 with TRBJ2-1; TRBD2 might be the D (6 bases). The specimen sequenced was peripheral blood. The CDR3 DNA is TGTGCCAGTAGTATATACCCGCCGGCGACCGGGGGTAATGAGCAGTTCTTC. Amino acids: CASSIYPPATGGNEQFF.